The 4 T cell receptor beta chains in this list originate from one sample, sequenced in a study of long-term antiretroviral therapy in people with HIV. They ran version v3.0 of the immunoSEQ assay at survey level. Generated by immunoSEQ multiplex PCR, the TCRdb table keeps only in-frame clones and is missing some. The repertoire holds about 13,000 clones, 75% to 85% seen once, with approximately 14% in the top ten. This specimen was unsorted PBMCs, taken 3.2 years before starting antiretroviral therapy. These receptors were taken from a man aged 35 to 55 with HIV.

The chain combines TRBV27 with TRBJ2-7; perhaps TRBD1 as D (6 bases). The CDR3 extends over 13 amino acids. V lost 6 bases and J lost 5, with 14 bases in between. The V gene's germline CDR1 is MNHEY and CDR2 SMNVEV (reference sequence). Here the CDR3 DNA reads TGTGCCAGCAGGGTAGGACAGCACAACGAGCAGTACTTC. Translated: CASRVGQHNEQYF.

This clone was detected once. J is TRBJ1-5 and V is TRBV15, with D uncertain. Germline-derived CDR1 and CDR2 are LNHNV and YYDKDF (reference sequence). The V end lost 1 base, the J end lost 3 bases, and 7 bases lay between the germline ends. This CDR3 spans 14 amino acids. The CDR3: CATSRGVLNQPQHF. The CDR3 DNA is TGTGCCACCAGCAGAGGAGTACTCAATCAGCCCCAGCATTTT.

The chain recombines TRBV11-2 with TRBJ2-7; tentatively, D is TRBD2 (6 bases). There are 15 residues in the CDR3. Trimming took 0 bases from V and 2 from J, leaving 11 bases between them. Per the germline V gene, CDR1 is SGHAT and CDR2 is FQNNGV. The CDR3 sequence: CASSLDLGLAYEQYF. The CDR3 nucleotides read TGTGCCAGCAGCTTAGATCTGGGACTCGCCTACGAGCAGTACTTC. Full variable domain (remainder filled in from reference TRBV11-2 and TRBJ2-7): EAGVAQSPRYKIIEKRQSVAFWCNPISGHATLYWYQQILGQGPKLLIQFQNNGVVDDSQLPKDRFSAERLKGVDSTLKIQPAKLEDSAVYLCASSLDLGLAYEQYFGPGTRLTVT.

The CDR3 spells CASSWTGPGELFF. CDR3 in DNA: TGTGCCAGCAGCTGGACAGGGCCCGGGGAGCTGTTTTTT. This chain connects TRBV5-8 to TRBJ2-2, with 8 bases identical to TRBD1. Per germline, CDR1 SGHTS and CDR2 YDEGEE. The CDR3 extends over 13 amino acids. Trimming cost V 3 bases and J 6 bases; bases outside gene matches: 1.